This T cell receptor (beta chain) was retrieved from a study of post-analysis software for immune sequencing data (dated by TCRdb to between 2015 and 2017). Regarding the complete study: The recorded disease courses included relapsing-remitting, secondary progressive and progressive-relapsing multiple sclerosis, and some patients had no subtype annotation. A subset of samples was prepared in parallel using single-end sample barcoding, then pooled and co-amplified after Illumina adapter ligation. The patient repertoires were set against under 12 previously published healthy control repertoires from donors whose ages ranged from roughly 6 to 26 years. Study-wide conclusions, independent of this receptor: Direct clustering with F measure showed strong co-clustering of samples prepared in the same batch, prompting a batch-effect correction. Compared with controls, multiple sclerosis patients had significantly lower normalized Chao1 diversity, a finding suggesting substantial peripheral T-cell clonal expansion. The multiple sclerosis patient group was slightly younger than the control group. Significantly higher frequencies in patients than in controls were found for roughly 5 TRBV segments, including TRBV5-6, TRBV5-1 and TRBV20-1.

To demonstrate the VDJtools post-analysis software, the study profiled TCR beta repertoires from the peripheral blood of about a dozen young patients with multiple sclerosis. The patients with multiple sclerosis were children and adolescents between roughly 6 and 15 years of age. Library construction relied on PCR. TCRdb shows the sequencer as Illumina HiSeq 2500. To reduce PCR and sequencing biases, unique molecular identifiers were incorporated into the TCR beta cDNA libraries. About 0.5 million cDNA molecules were obtained for every 1 to 10 million input T cells, so each molecule roughly corresponded to one T cell. Patient libraries were prepared and sequenced with the same protocol used for the earlier healthy control dataset. Within a given batch, samples were prepared together, multiplexed and sequenced on the same HiSeq lane. On the authors' methods: Raw barcoded reads were processed with MIGEC, discarding single-read molecular identifier groups before consensus assembly and CDR3 extraction. Clonotype tables were post-analysed with VDJtools, normalizing diversity by down-sampling all datasets to the smallest sample size. In repertoire overlap clustering, CDR3 amino acid sequences, but not nucleotide sequences, were matched to correct batch-related cross-sample contamination. TCRdb cleaned the public reads at Q25 with fastp, built clones with MiXCR and kept in-frame beta chains. Rows with one shared CDR3 protein collapse into an entry with the most common genes and DNA. The V and J calls and clone size are TCRdb's, not the authors'. This sample lists more than 450,000 distinct CDR3 sequences; roughly 45% were detected once. The top ten constitute about 1.5% of the sample.

Per the germline V gene (reference sequence), LNHNV is the CDR1 and YYDKDF is the CDR2. Relative to germline, V is 5 bases shorter and J is 4 bases shorter, with 14 bases between their ends. The CDR3 sequence holds 15 residues, the cysteine and phenylalanine included. Left in the record is the CDR3 DNA by itself, 45 bases read in frame from the first base. For this clonotype: Its cognate antigen has yet to be identified. The input lacks base qualities; no much larger clone sits a single base away.

The sequence came from a girl between 10 and 17 years old with multiple sclerosis. Sequencing used blood. The V and J genes are TRBV15 and TRBJ1-4; there is no confident call for the D gene. The CDR3 region has the sequence CATSEKKQFNEKLFF. At the DNA level, the sequence is TGTGCCACCAGCGAAAAGAAGCAGTTTAATGAAAAACTGTTTTTT.